This TCR beta chain is from a study of metastatic and nonmetastatic thyroid tumors. Across the whole study: Both malignant and benign thyroid patients supplied peripheral blood and tumor or nodule tissue samples, across which the repertoires of these patients were then compared. Study outcomes and limitations: When malignant thyroid tumors were compared with benign nodules, TCR beta diversity was reportedly significantly higher in the malignant tumors. This held in both blood and tumor samples.

Original processing notes: For papillary thyroid cancer, a distant-metastasis classifier was constructed from CDR3 differences observed across clinicopathological groups. TCRdb called clones again from the PCR reads with MiXCR. The V and J calls shown here were made by TCRdb, not taken from the authors' results. The data contain about 93,000 clones, roughly 13% of them singletons. Nobody among the patients had been given any treatment before thyroid surgery. This clone appeared many times. The antigen is not known. J lost 0 bases, V lost 4 bases, and 4 bases had no gene match. The CDR3 runs to 16 residues. CDR1 and CDR2 from the germline V gene are SNHLY and FYNNEI.

The chain has TRBV2 and TRBJ1-3; TRBD1 matches 9 bases. The sequenced material came from blood. The sequence was obtained from a female donor with papillary thyroid cancer or a benign thyroid nodule (not recorded which). Some clones in this sample may be carry-over from other donors' samples. DNA of the CDR3: TGTGCCAGCAGTGGGGACAGGGCCCACTCTGGAAACACCATATATTTT. Its protein product is CASSGDRAHSGNTIYF.